Described below is a single T cell receptor beta chain sequence and its context. V lost 0 bases to trimming and J lost 0 bases; unmatched junction nucleotides: 8. This CDR3 contains 17 residues. Germline CDR1 is DFQATT and CDR2 is SNEGSKA (reference sequence). Tagging with unique molecular identifiers was applied to individual cDNA molecules. MiXCR, run by TCRdb on the 5' RACE reads, gives a single entry per CDR3 protein. Of approximately 99,000 distinct CDR3 sequences in the sample, about 12% were seen once. These data originate in a study of early T cells in non-severe SARS-CoV-2 infection. Study-wide background: Sequencing was performed on bulk RNA from unsorted whole blood, leaving chains unpaired.

The rearrangement joins TRBV20-1 to TRBJ2-7; TRBD2 matches at 10 bases. The sample consisted of whole blood. The source of this sequence is an adult who was a healthcare worker with PCR-confirmed SARS-CoV-2 infection or an uninfected control (not recorded which). DNA of the CDR3: TGCAGTGCTAGAGATTCGGTAGCGGGGGGTTACTCCTACGAGCAGTACTTC. Amino acid sequence: CSARDSVAGGYSYEQYF.